A single sample is the source of the 12 T cell receptor beta chains below, sequenced in a study of blood T cell repertoires in COVID-19. This table comes from immunoSEQ multiplex PCR, and its TCRdb copy is limited to in-frame clones, with some not included. The sample shows about 400,000 clones, 89% of them seen only once. The specimen sequenced was peripheral blood. These receptors all stem from a middle-aged man with acute or convalescent COVID-19.

V usage is TRBV6-5 and J usage is TRBJ1-1; no clear D. Germline V gene sequence: CDR1 MNHEY, CDR2 SVGAGI. There are 11 residues in the CDR3. The germline V and J ends were trimmed by 11 bases and 8 bases, with 15 bases remaining between them. The DNA of the CDR3 is TGTGCCGTAAGGAGGCACGCAGAAGCTTTCTTT. Protein product: CAVRRHAEAFF.

A few counts support this clone. CDR3 sequence reads: CASSLWELAGGPGEQYF. In DNA, the CDR3 is TGTGCCAGCAGTTTATGGGAACTAGCGGGAGGCCCGGGGGAGCAGTACTTC. The chain employs TRBV28 and TRBJ2-7; TRBD2 aligns across 12 bases. Germline V gene sequence: CDR1 MDHEN, CDR2 SYDVKM. This CDR3 has 17 residues. With 0 bases clipped from V and 7 bases from J, the junction kept 10 bases outside the gene matches.

The rearrangement uses TRBV9 and TRBJ2-7; 11 bases align to TRBD2. This CDR3 comprises 15 residues. Germline V gene lookup returns CDR1 SGDLS and CDR2 YYNGEE. V shed 0 bases, J shed 3 bases, and the junction held 2 bases outside the gene matches. CDR3 region: CASSVETSGSYEQYF. The CDR3 DNA follows: TGTGCCAGCAGCGTAGAAACTAGCGGGAGCTACGAGCAGTACTTC.

V and J are TRBV7-3 and TRBJ2-1; the match to TRBD2 covers 10 bases. The CDR3 has 15 amino acids. Unmatched junction bases numbered 3, after V lost 6 bases and J lost 1 base. Germline V lookup: CDR1 SGHTA, CDR2 FQGTGA. The CDR3 here is CASSSLAGSYNEQFF. The CDR3 bases are TGTGCCAGCAGTTCACTAGCGGGATCCTACAATGAGCAGTTCTTC. Complete variable domain (other parts from reference TRBV7-3 and TRBJ2-1): GAGVSQTPSNKVTEKGKYVELRCDPISGHTALYWYRQSLGQGPEFLIYFQGTGAADDSGLPNDRFFAVRPEGSVSTLKIQRTERGDSAVYLCASSSLAGSYNEQFFGPGTRLTVL.

V gene TRBV6-2 or TRBV6-3 combines with J gene TRBJ1-2; no firm D call. This CDR3 has 13 amino acids. The germline CDR1 and CDR2 sequences are MNHEY and SVGEGT. V shed 0 bases and J shed 4 bases, with 6 bases lying between them. CDR3 sequence: CASSYSRGYGYTF. In nucleotides, the CDR3 is TGTGCCAGCAGTTACTCCCGGGGCTATGGCTACACCTTC.

V gene TRBV18 combines with J gene TRBJ1-1; 7 bases fit TRBD1. This CDR3 spans 15 amino acids. Germline trimming cut 2 bases from V and 1 base from J; bases unmatched to any gene: 4. Germline assignment: CDR1 KGHSH and CDR2 LQKENI. The CDR3 bases are TGTGCCAGCTCACCATCCGGGACAGCGAACACTGAAGCTTTCTTT. Encoded protein: CASSPSGTANTEAFF.

The rearrangement links TRBV27 to TRBJ1-6, with a tentative D call TRBD1 (5 bases). Trimming removed 6 bases from V and 2 bases from J, with 17 bases in between. Germline lookup yields CDR1 MNHEY and CDR2 SMNVEV (reference sequence). This CDR3 has 17 amino acids. CDR3 nucleotides: TGTGCCAGCAGGTCTAGGGACTCGGCCCCCTATAATTCACCCCTCCACTTT. It specifies CASRSRDSAPYNSPLHF.

CDR3 loop: CASSLGQGAYEQYF. The CDR3 nucleotides are TGTGCCAGCAGCTTGGGGCAGGGGGCATACGAGCAGTACTTC. The V and J genes are TRBV7-3 and TRBJ2-7; 8 bases match TRBD1. J gave up 4 bases and V 3 bases, and 5 bases lay outside the gene matches. The CDR3 runs 14 residues. Per the germline V gene, CDR1 is SGHTA and CDR2 is FQGTGA.

There are a few counts of this clone. The rearrangement joins TRBV6-4 to TRBJ2-3; a possible D gene is TRBD2 (6 bases). CDR3 length: 19 amino acids. Germline CDR1 MRHNA, CDR2 SNTAGT. Trimming took off 0 bases at V and 3 bases at J, with 22 bases between the two ends. The CDR3 DNA reads TGTGCCAGCAGTGACTCAATCGGTCTGACACCGGGGGATACAGATACGCAGTATTTT. The encoded protein is CASSDSIGLTPGDTDTQYF.

The gene calls are TRBV27 and TRBJ2-1; TRBD2 matches at 8 bases. This CDR3 contains 16 residues. Germline V gives CDR1 MNHEY, CDR2 SMNVEV (reference sequence). Losses at the gene ends were 0 bases for V and 4 bases for J; bases not matched to a gene: 5. This CDR3 reads CASSLSPSGPYNEQFF. The CDR3 coding sequence is TGTGCCAGCAGTTTATCGCCTAGCGGGCCTTACAATGAGCAGTTCTTC.

The chain links TRBV4-1 to TRBJ1-2; weak D call: TRBD1 (5 bases). The germline CDR1 and CDR2 sequences are MGHRA and YSYEKL. V was shortened by 3 bases and J by 6 bases, with 17 bases between the two germline ends. The CDR3 loop spans 15 amino acids. CDR3 in amino acids: CASSHTGPLFNGYTF. The CDR3 nucleotides are TGCGCCAGCAGCCACACAGGACCCCTATTCAATGGCTACACCTTC.

This chain connects TRBV6-2 or TRBV6-3 to TRBJ2-1; 8 bases are shared with TRBD2. CDR3 length: 17 amino acids. CDR1 MNHEY and CDR2 SVGEGT come from the germline V gene. V shed 4 bases and J 6 bases; nucleotides not matched to a gene: 14. The CDR3 region has the DNA TGTGCCAGCAGTTCTCCCCCCCGCGCGGGAGGATCCAATGAGCAGTTCTTC. Its protein is CASSSPPRAGGSNEQFF.